The source of this T cell receptor beta chain is a study of cytomegalovirus exposure and HLA in healthy donors. Study observations and caveats: Subsequent analysis showed first-cohort TCR clusters tending to co-occur in around 130 validation repertoires.

Comments on this clone: Its antigen remains unidentified.

From germline, CDR1 is SSHAT and CDR2 FNYEAQ (reference sequence). This CDR3 has 16 residues. J was trimmed by 1 base and V by 5 bases; bases with no gene match: 10. TCRdb keeps only in-frame clones here, not all; method: immunoSEQ multiplex PCR. The sample includes 250,000 to 400,000 clones, around 90% of them seen just once. The sequencing sample was made of PBMCs. The V and J genes are TRBV7-7 and TRBJ1-1; 7 bases are a match to TRBD1. This TCR came from a man aged 30-40 years in good health and CMV-seronegative. The CDR3 loop reads CASSPWTGRRNTEAFF. As DNA, the CDR3 is TGTGCCAGCAGCCCCTGGACAGGAAGGAGGAACACTGAAGCTTTCTTT.